This T cell receptor beta chain was retrieved from a study of T cell responses to AZD1222 COVID-19 vaccine. Sequencing used immunoSEQ multiplex PCR; TCRdb keeps in-frame clones, though not all of them. The sample holds around 130,000 clones, approximately 83% seen once. Deletions cut 5 bases from V and 4 bases from J, with 11 bases between. The germline V gene encodes CDR1 MNHEY and CDR2 SVGEGT. The CDR3 length is 13 residues. Study conclusions and caveats: The donor cohort was predominantly white British with a female majority, and clonal diversity may have been underestimated.

This clone was seen only once. Its antigen is still unknown. This specimen was peripheral blood, taken on day 0 of AZD1222 vaccination. This chain links TRBV6-2 or TRBV6-3 with TRBJ1-2, with D unclear. The receptor's source is an adult in good health. The CDR3 bases are TGTGCCAGCAGTGGATCTTACAGCTATGGCTACACCTTC. Protein: CASSGSYSYGYTF.